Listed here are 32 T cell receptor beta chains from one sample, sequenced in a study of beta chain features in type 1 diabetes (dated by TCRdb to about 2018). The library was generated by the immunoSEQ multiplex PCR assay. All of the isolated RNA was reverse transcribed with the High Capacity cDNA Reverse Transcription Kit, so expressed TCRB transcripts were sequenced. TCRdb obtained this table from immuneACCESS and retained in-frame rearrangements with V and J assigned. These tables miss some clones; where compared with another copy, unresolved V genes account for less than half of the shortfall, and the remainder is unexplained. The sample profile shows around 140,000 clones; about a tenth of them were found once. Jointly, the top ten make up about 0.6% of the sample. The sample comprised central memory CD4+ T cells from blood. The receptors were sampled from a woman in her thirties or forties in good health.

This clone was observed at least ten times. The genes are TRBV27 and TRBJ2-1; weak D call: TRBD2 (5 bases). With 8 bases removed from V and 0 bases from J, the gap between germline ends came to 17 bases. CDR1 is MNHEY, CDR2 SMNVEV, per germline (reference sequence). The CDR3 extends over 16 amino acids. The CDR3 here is CASRQAAISSYNEQFF. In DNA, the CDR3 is TGTGCCAGCCGACAAGCGGCCATAAGCTCCTACAATGAGCAGTTCTTC.

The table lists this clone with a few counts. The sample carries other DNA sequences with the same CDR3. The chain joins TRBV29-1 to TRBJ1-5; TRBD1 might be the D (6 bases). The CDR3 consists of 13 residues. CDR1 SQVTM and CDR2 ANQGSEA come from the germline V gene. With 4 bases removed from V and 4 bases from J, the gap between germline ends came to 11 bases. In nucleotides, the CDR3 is TGCAGCGTTGGGGGGGGCTCAAATCAGCCCCAGCATTTT. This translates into CSVGGGSNQPQHF.

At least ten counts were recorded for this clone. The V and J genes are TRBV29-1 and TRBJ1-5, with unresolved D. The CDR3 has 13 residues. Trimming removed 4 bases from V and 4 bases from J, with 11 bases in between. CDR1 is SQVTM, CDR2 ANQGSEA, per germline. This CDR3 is CSVGGQANQPQHF. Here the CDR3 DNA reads TGCAGCGTTGGTGGCCAGGCTAATCAGCCCCAGCATTTT.

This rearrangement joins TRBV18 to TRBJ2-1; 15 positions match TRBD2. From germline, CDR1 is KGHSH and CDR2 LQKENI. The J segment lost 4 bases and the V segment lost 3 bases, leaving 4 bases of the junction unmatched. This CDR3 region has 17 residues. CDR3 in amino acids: CASSPRTSGGEYNEQFF. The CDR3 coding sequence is TGTGCCAGCTCACCGCGGACTAGCGGGGGGGAGTACAATGAGCAGTTCTTC.

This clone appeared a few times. The chain's CDR3 is CASRQGLPGEYF. DNA of the CDR3: TGCGCCAGCAGACAGGGGCTTCCGGGGGAGTACTTC. The V gene is TRBV23-1, the J gene TRBJ2-7; TRBD1 is a possible D gene (7 bases). TRBV23-1 is an ORF; its function is uncertain. Deletions cut 6 bases from V and 11 bases from J, with 17 bases between. The CDR3 sequence is 12 residues long.

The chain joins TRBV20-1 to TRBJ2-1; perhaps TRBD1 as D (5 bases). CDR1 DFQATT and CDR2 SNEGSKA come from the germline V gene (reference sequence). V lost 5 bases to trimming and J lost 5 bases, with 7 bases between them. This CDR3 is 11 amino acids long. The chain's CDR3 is CSAWGNNEQFF. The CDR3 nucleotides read TGCAGTGCTTGGGGCAACAATGAGCAGTTCTTC.

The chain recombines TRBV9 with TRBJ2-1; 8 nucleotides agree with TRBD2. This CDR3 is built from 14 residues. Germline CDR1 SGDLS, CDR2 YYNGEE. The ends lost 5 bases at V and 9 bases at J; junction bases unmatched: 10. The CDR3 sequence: CASRSQRGYGEQFF. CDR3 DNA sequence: TGTGCCAGCAGGAGCCAGCGGGGGTACGGTGAGCAGTTCTTC.

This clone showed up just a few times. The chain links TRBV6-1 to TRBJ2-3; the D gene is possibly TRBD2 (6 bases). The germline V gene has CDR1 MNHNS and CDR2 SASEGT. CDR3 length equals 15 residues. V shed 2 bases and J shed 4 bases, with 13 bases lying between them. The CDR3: CASSEQGGRADTQYF. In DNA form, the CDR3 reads TGTGCCAGCAGTGAACAGGGAGGTCGCGCAGATACGCAGTATTTT.

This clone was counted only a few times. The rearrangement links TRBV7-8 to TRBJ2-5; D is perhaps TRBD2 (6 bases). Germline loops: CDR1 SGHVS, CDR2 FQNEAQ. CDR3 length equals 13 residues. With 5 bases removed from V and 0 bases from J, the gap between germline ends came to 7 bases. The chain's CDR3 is CASSRDYQETQYF. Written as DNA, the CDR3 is TGTGCCAGCAGCAGGGACTACCAAGAGACCCAGTACTTC.

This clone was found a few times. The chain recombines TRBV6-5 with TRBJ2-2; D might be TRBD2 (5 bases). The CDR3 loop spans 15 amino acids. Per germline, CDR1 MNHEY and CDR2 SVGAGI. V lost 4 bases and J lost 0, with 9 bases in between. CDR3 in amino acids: CASSLGSPNTGELFF. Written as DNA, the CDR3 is TGTGCCAGCAGTTTGGGGAGTCCGAACACCGGGGAGCTGTTTTTT.

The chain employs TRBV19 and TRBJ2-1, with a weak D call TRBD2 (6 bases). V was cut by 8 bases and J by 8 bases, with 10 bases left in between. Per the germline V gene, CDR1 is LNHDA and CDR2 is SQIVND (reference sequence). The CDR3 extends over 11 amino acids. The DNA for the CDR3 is TGTGCCAGTGCGGGGCTCGATGAGCAGTTCTTC. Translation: CASAGLDEQFF.

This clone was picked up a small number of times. The CDR3 protein is CATTETGGVQAFF. The CDR3 DNA is TGTGCCACCACGGAGACAGGTGGAGTACAAGCTTTCTTT. The gene calls are TRBV11-1 and TRBJ1-1, with TRBD1 as a possible D gene (6 bases). This CDR3 is built from 13 residues. Germline V gives CDR1 SGHAT, CDR2 FQDESV (reference sequence). Trimming removed 10 bases at V and 9 bases at J, with 21 bases between.

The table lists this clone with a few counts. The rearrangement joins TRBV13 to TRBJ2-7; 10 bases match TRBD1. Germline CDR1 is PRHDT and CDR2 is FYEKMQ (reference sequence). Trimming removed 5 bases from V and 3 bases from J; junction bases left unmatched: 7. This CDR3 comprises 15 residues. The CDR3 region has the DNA TGTGCCAGCAGCCCGCCCGGGACAGGGGACTACGAGCAGTACTTC. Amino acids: CASSPPGTGDYEQYF.

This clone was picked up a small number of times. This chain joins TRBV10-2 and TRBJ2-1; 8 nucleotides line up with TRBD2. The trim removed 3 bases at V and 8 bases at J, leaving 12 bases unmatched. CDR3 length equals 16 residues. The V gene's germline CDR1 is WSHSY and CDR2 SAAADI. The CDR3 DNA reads TGCGCCAGCAGTGATCCACGGGGGGGACCTCGGGATGAGCAGTTCTTC. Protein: CASSDPRGGPRDEQFF.

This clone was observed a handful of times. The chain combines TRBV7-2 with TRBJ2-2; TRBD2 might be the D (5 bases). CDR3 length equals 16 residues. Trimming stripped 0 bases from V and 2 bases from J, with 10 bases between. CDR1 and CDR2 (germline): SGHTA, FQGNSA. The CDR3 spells CASSLAGVVNTGELFF. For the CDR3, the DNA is TGTGCCAGCAGCTTAGCGGGAGTAGTTAACACCGGGGAGCTGTTTTTT.

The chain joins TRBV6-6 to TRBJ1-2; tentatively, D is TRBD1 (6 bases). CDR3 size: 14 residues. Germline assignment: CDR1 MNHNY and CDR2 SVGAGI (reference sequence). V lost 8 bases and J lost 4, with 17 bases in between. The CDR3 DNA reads TGTGCCAGCGGTACACAGGGCGGCGGCTATGGCTACACCTTC. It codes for CASGTQGGGYGYTF.

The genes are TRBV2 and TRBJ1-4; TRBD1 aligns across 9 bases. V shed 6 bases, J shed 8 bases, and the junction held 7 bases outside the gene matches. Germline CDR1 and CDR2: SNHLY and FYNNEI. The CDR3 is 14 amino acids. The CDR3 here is CASRTDRGIEKLFF. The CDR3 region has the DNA TGTGCCAGCAGGACGGACAGGGGAATCGAAAAACTGTTTTTT.

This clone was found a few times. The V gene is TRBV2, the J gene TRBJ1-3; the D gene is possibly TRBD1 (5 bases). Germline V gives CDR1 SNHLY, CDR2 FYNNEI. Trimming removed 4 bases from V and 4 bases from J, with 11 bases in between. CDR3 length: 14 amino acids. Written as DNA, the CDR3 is TGTGCCAGCAGTGGAAGGACACTCGGAAACACCATATATTTT. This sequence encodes CASSGRTLGNTIYF.

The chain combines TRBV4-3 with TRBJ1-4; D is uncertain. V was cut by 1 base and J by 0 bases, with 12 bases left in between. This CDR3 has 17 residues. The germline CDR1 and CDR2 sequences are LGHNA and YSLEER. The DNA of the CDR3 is TGCGCCAGCAGCCAAGGGGCCAATGTAGCAACTAATGAAAAACTGTTTTTT. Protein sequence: CASSQGANVATNEKLFF.

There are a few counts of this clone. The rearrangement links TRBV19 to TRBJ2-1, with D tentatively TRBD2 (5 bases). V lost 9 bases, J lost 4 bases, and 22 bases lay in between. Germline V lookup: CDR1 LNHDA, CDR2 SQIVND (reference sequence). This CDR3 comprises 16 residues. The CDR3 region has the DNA TGTGCCAGCTCATCTAGCCCATCCCTCGTTTACAATGAGCAGTTCTTC. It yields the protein CASSSSPSLVYNEQFF.

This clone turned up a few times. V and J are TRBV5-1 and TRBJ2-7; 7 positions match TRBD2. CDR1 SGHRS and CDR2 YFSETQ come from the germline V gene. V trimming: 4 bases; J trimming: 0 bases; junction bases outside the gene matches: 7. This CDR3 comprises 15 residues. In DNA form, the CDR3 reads TGCGCCAGCAGCCGCGGGGGTGGAAGCTCCTACGAGCAGTACTTC. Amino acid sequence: CASSRGGGSSYEQYF.

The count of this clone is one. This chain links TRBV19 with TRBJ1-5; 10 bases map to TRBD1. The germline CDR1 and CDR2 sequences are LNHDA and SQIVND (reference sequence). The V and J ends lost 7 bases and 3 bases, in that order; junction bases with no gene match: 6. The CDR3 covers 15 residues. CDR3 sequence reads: CASMRDRGYNQPQHF. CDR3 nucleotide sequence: TGTGCCAGTATGCGGGACAGGGGATACAATCAGCCCCAGCATTTT.

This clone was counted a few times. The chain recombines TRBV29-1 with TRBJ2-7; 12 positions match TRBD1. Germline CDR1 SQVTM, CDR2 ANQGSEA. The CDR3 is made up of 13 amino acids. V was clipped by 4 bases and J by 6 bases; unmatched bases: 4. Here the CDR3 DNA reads TGCAGCGTTGGGGACAGGGGGCTGAGCGAGCAGTACTTC. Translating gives CSVGDRGLSEQYF.

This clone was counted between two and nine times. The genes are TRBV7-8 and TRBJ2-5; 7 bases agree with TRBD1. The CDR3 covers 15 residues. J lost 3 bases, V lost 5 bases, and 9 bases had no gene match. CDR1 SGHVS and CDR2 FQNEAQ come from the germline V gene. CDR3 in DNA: TGTGCCAGCAGCCCGAACAGGGGTTGGGAAGAGACCCAGTACTTC. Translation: CASSPNRGWEETQYF.

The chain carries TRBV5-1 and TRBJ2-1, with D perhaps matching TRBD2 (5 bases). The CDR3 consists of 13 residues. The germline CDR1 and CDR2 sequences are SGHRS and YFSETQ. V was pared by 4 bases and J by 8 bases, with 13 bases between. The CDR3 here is CASSVPRGDEQFF. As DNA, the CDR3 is TGCGCCAGCAGCGTCCCCCGGGGAGATGAGCAGTTCTTC.

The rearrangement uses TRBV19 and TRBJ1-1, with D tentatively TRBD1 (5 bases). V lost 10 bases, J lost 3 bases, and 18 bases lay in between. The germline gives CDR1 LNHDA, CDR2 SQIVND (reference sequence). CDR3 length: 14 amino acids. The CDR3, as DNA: TGTGCCACCACTATAGGGCAGGGTGACACTGAAGCTTTCTTT. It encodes CATTIGQGDTEAFF.

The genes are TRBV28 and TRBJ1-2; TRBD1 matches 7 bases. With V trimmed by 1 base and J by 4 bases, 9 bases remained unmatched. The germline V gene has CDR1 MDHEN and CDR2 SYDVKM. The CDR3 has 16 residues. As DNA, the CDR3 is TGTGCCAGCAGTTTATATGTAGGGGGCTCTGGCTATGGCTACACCTTC. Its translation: CASSLYVGGSGYGYTF.

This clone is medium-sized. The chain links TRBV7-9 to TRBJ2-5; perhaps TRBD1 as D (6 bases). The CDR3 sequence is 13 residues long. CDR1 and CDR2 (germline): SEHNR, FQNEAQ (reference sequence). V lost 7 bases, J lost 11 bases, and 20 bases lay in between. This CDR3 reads CASTSNTGQGQYF. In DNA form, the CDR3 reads TGTGCCAGCACCTCCAACACAGGGCAGGGTCAGTACTTC.

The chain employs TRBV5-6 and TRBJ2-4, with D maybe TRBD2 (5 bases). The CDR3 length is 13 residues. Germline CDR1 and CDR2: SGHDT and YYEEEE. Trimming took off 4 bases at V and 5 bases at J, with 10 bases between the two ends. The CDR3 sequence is CASSPVGENIQYF. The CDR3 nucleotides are TGTGCCAGCAGCCCCGTCGGGGAAAACATTCAGTACTTC. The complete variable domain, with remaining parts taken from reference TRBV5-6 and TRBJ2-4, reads DAGVTQSPTHLIKTRGQQVTLRCSPKSGHDTVSWYQQALGQGPQFIFQYYEEEERQRGNFPDRFSGHQFPNYSSELNVNALLLGDSALYLCASSPVGENIQYFGAGTRLSVL.

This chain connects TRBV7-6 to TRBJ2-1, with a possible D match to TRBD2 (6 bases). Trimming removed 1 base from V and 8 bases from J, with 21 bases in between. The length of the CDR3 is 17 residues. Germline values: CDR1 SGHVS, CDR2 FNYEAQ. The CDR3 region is CASSLGIGLAKVDEQFF. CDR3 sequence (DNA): TGTGCCAGCAGCTTAGGCATCGGTCTAGCGAAGGTCGATGAGCAGTTCTTC.

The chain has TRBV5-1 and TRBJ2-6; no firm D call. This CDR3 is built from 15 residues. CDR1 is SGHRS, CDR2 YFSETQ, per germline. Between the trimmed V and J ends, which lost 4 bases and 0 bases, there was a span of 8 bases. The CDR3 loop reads CASSLVASGANVLTF. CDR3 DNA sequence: TGCGCCAGCAGCCTTGTGGCCTCTGGGGCCAACGTCCTGACTTTC.

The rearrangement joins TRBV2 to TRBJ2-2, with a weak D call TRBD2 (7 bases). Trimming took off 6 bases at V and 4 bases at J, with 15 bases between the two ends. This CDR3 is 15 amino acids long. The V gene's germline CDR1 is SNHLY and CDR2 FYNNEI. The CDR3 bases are TGTGCCAGCAGACCCGCGGGGGCGGTCACCGGGGAGCTGTTTTTT. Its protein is CASRPAGAVTGELFF.